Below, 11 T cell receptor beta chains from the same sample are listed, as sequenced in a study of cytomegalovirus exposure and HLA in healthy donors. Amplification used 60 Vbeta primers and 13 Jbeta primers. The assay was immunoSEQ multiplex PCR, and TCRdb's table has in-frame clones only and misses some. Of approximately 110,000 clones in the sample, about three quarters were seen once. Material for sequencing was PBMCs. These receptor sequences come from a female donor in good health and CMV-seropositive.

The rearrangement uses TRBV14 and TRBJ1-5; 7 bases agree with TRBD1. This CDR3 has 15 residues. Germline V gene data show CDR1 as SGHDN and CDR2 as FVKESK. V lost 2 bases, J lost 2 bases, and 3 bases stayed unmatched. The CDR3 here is CASSQTGTGNQPQHF. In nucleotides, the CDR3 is TGTGCCAGCAGCCAAACGGGGACAGGCAATCAGCCCCAGCATTTT.

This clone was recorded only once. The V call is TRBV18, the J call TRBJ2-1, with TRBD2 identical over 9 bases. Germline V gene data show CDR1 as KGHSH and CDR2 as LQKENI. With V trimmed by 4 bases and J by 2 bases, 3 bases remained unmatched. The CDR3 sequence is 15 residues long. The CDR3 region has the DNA TGTGCCAGCTCACAGGGACTAGCTACCTACAATGAGCAGTTCTTC. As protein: CASSQGLATYNEQFF.

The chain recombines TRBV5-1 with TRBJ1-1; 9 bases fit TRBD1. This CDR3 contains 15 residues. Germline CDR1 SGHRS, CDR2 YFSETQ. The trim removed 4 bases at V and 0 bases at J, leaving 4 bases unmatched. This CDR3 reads CASSGTGKMNTEAFF. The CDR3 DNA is TGCGCCAGCAGCGGGACAGGGAAGATGAACACTGAAGCTTTCTTT.

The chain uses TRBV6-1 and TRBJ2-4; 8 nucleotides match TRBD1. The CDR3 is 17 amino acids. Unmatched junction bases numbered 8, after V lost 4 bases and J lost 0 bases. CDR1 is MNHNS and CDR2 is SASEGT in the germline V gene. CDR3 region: CASSAWTGLLAKNIQYF. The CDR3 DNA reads TGTGCCAGCAGTGCATGGACAGGGCTTTTAGCCAAAAACATTCAGTACTTC.

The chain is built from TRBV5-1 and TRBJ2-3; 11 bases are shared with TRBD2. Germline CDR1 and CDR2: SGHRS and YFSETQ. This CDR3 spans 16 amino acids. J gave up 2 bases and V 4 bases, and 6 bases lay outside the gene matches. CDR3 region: CASSEGLAGITDTQYF. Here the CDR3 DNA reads TGCGCCAGCAGCGAAGGACTAGCGGGTATCACAGATACGCAGTATTTT.

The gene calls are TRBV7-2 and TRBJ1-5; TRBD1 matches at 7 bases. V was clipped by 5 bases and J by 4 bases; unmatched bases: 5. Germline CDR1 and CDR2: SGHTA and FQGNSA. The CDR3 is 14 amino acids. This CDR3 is CASSVRQGNQPQHF. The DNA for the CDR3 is TGTGCCAGCAGCGTACGACAGGGTAATCAGCCCCAGCATTTT.

CDR3 nucleotides: TGTGCTAGTGGTAGCGACAGACGTTATGGCTACACCTTC. It yields the protein CASGSDRRYGYTF. The V gene is TRBV12-5, the J gene TRBJ1-2, with D possibly being TRBD1 (5 bases). Per germline, CDR1 LGHNT and CDR2 FRNRAP. This CDR3 is built from 13 residues. Trimming shortened V by 5 bases and J by 5 bases, and 12 bases separated the two germline ends. The full variable domain, its missing parts supplied by reference TRBV12-5 and TRBJ1-2, is DARVTQTPRHKVTEMGQEVTMRCQPILGHNTVFWYRQTMMQGLELLAYFRNRAPLDDSGMPKDRFSAEMPDATLATLKIQPSEPRDSAVYFCASGSDRRYGYTFGSGTRLTVV.

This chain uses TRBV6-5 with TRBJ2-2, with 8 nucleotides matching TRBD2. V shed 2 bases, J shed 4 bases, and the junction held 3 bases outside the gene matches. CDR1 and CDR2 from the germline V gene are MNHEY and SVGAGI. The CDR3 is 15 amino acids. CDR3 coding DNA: TGTGCCAGCAGTTACGCTAGCGGGCCCACCGGGGAGCTGTTTTTT. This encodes CASSYASGPTGELFF.

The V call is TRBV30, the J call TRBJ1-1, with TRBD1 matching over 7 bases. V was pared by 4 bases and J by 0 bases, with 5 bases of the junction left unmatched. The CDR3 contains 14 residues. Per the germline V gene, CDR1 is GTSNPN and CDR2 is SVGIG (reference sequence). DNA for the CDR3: TGTGCCTGGACTCGGACAGGCATGAACACTGAAGCTTTCTTT. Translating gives CAWTRTGMNTEAFF.

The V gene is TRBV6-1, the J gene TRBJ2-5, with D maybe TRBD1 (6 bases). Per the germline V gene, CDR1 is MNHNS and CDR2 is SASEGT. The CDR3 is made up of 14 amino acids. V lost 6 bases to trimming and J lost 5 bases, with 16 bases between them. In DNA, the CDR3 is TGTGCCAGCAGATTCAGGGGATTGGTCGAGACCCAGTACTTC. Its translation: CASRFRGLVETQYF.

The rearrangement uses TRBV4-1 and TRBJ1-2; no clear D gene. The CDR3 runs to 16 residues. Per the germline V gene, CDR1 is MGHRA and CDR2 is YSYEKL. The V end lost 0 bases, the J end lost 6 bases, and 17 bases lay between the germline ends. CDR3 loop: CASSQDQSVGSDGYTF. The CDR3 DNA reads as TGCGCCAGCAGCCAAGATCAATCGGTTGGTAGTGATGGCTACACCTTC.